The 9 T cell receptor beta chains given below trace back to one sample, sequenced in a study. TCRdb reprocessed the RT-PCR reads via MiXCR and lists one record per CDR3 protein. The sample holds about 680,000 distinct CDR3 sequences, 14% seen once. Sequencing was performed on memory CD4+ T cells from blood. These TCRs come from a female donor in good health, serving as a healthy control.

This clonotype was seen repeatedly, ten times or more. The rearrangement links TRBV29-1 to TRBJ2-1, with no clear D. The ends were cut back, 3 bases at V and 5 bases at J, with 11 bases in the middle. The CDR3 has 13 amino acids. Germline values: CDR1 SQVTM, CDR2 ANQGSEA. The CDR3 DNA reads as TGCAGCGTTGATGTAGCACGAGACAATGAGCAGTTCTTC. Its protein is CSVDVARDNEQFF.

This clonotype occurred a few times. The genes are TRBV28 and TRBJ1-2; no firm D call. This CDR3 is 11 amino acids long. CDR1 is MDHEN and CDR2 is SYDVKM in the germline V gene. The V end lost 10 bases, the J end lost 7 bases, and 13 bases lay between the germline ends. CDR3 amino acids: CATLWTSGYTF. The CDR3 coding sequence is TGTGCCACCTTATGGACCTCTGGCTACACCTTC.

This clonotype was observed a few times. The chain carries TRBV9 and TRBJ1-2, with TRBD1 matching 10 bases. V was clipped by 0 bases and J by 1 base; unmatched bases: 0. Germline values: CDR1 SGDLS, CDR2 YYNGEE. The CDR3 spans 15 residues. CDR3 coding DNA: TGTGCCAGCAGCGTAGGGACAGGGGGTAACTATGGCTACACCTTC. Residues: CASSVGTGGNYGYTF.

The chain joins TRBV3-1 to TRBJ1-2; D ambiguous. Per the germline V gene, CDR1 is LGHDT and CDR2 is YNNKEL (reference sequence). Trimming removed 1 base at V and 8 bases at J, with 14 bases between. The CDR3 covers 14 residues. The CDR3 DNA sequence: TGTGCCAGCAGCCAAGCGACGCCGATTGAAGGCTACACCTTC. Translated, it gives CASSQATPIEGYTF.

The chain carries TRBV20-1 and TRBJ1-5, with D unresolved. Trimming removed 1 base at V and 3 bases at J, with 7 bases between. CDR1 is DFQATT and CDR2 is SNEGSKA in the germline V gene (reference sequence). The CDR3 spans 13 residues. The CDR3, as DNA: TGCAGTGCTAGAGGGGATGACAATCAGCCCCAGCATTTT. This encodes CSARGDDNQPQHF.

J is TRBJ1-2 and V is TRBV27; D gene ambiguous. The CDR3 totals 13 residues. Between the trimmed V and J ends, which lost 3 bases and 6 bases, there was a span of 11 bases. Germline-derived CDR1 and CDR2 are MNHEY and SMNVEV (reference sequence). CDR3 sequence (DNA): TGTGCCAGCAGTTTGAGACGGGCGGATGGCTACACCTTC. Amino acids: CASSLRRADGYTF.

This clonotype occurred many times. The chain uses TRBV6-5 and TRBJ2-3; D gene ambiguous. The germline CDR1 and CDR2 sequences are MNHEY and SVGAGI. The germline V and J ends were trimmed by 5 bases and 1 base, with 13 bases remaining between them. The CDR3 runs to 15 residues. CDR3 region: CASSRRSLRTDTQYF. CDR3 sequence (DNA): TGTGCCAGCAGTCGGCGAAGCCTACGCACAGATACGCAGTATTTT.

This clonotype was seen many times. This rearrangement joins TRBV12-3 or TRBV12-4 to TRBJ2-5; D gene uncertain. Trimming stripped 3 bases from V and 3 bases from J, with 8 bases between. This CDR3 is built from 13 residues. DNA of the CDR3: TGTGCCAGCAGTTTCGGTAGCAAAGAGACCCAGTACTTC. This sequence encodes CASSFGSKETQYF.

The V gene is TRBV5-6, the J gene TRBJ1-1; D call uncertain. This CDR3 spans 14 amino acids. Germline CDR1 reads SGHDT; CDR2 reads YYEEEE. V lost 2 bases, J lost 3 bases, and 11 bases lay in between. As DNA, the CDR3 is TGTGCCAGCAGCTTTCCCGGTGTTCACACTGAAGCTTTCTTT. Its protein is CASSFPGVHTEAFF.